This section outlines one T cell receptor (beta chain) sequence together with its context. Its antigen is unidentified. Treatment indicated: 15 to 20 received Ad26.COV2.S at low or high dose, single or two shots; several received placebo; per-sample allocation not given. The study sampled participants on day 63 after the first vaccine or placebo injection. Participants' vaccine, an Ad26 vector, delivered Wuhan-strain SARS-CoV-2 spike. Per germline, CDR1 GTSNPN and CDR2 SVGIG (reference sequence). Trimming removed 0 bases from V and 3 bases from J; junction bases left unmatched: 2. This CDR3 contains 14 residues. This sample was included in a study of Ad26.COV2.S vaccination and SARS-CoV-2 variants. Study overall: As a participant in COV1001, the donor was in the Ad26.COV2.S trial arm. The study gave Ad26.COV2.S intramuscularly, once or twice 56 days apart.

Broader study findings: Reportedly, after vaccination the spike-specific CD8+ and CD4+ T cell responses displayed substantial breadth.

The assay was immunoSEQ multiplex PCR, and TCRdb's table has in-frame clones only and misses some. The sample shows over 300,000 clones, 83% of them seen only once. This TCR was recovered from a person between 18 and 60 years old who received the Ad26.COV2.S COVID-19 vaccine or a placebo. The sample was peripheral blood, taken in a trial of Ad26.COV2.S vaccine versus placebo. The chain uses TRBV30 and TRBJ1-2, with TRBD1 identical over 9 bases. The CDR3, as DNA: TGTGCCTGGAGTGTTACAGGGGGCTACTATGGCTACACCTTC. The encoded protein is CAWSVTGGYYGYTF.